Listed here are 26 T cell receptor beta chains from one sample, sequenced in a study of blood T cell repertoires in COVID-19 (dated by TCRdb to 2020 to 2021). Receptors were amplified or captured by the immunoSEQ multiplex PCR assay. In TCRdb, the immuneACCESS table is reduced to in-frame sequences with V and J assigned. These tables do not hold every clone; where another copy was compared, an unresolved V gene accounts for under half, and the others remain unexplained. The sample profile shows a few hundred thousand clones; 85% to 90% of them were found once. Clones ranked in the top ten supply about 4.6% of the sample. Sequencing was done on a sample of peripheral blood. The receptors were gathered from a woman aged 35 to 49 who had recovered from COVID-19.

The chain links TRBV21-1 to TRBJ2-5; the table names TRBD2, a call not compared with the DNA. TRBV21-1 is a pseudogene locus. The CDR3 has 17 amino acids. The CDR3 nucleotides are TGTGCCAGCAATGGACTAGCGGGAGTTGCAGTTACGGAGACCCAGTACTTC. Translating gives CASNGLAGVAVTETQYF.

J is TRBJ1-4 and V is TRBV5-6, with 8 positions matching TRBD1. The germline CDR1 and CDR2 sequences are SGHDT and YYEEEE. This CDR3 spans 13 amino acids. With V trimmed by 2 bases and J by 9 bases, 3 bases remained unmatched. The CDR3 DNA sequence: TGTGCCAGCAGCTTTTGGACAGGGAAAAAACTGTTTTTT. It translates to CASSFWTGKKLFF.

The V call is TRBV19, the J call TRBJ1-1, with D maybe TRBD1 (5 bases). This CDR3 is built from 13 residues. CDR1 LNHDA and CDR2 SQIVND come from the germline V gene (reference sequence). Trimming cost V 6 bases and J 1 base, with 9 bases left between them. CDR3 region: CASRETGNTEAFF. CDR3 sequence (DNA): TGTGCCAGTAGAGAAACAGGGAACACTGAAGCTTTCTTT.

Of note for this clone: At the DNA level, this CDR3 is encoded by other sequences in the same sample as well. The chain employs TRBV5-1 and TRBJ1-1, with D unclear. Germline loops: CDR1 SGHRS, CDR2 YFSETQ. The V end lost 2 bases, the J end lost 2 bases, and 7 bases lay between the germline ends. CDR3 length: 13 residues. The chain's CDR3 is CASSLTGNTEAFF. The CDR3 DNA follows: TGCGCCAGCAGCTTAACGGGAAACACTGAAGCTTTCTTT.

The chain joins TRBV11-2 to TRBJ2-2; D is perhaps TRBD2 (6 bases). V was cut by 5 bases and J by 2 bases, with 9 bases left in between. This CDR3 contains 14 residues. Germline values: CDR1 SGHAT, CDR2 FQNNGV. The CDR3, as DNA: TGTGCCAGCAGCCCCGGGGGAAACACCGGGGAGCTGTTTTTT. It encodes CASSPGGNTGELFF.

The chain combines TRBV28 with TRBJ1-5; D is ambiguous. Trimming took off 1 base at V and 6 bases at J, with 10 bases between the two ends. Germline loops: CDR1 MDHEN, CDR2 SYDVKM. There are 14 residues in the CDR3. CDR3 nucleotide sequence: TGTGCCAGCAGTTTATATGGAGATGGTCAGCCCCAGCATTTT. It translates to CASSLYGDGQPQHF.

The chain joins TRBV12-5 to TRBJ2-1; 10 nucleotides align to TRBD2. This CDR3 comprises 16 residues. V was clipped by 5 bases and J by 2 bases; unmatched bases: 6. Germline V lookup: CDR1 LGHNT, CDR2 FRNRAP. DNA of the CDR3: TGTGCTAGTGGTAAAACCGGGACTAGCGCCTACAATGAGCAGTTCTTC. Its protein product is CASGKTGTSAYNEQFF.

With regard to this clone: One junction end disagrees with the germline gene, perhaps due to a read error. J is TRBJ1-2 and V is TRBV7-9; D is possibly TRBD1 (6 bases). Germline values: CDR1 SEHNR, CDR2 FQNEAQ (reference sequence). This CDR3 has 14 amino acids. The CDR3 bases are TGTGCCAACAGCTTAGAGGGGGGGTACTATGGCTACACCTTC. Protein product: CANSLEGGYYGYTF.

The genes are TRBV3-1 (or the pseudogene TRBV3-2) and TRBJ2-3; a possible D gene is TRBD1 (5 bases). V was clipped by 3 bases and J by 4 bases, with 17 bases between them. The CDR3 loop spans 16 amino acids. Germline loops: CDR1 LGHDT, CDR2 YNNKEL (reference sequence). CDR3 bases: TGTGCCAGCAGCCACCGGCAGGGTAGGTTTGCAGATACGCAGTATTTT. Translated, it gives CASSHRQGRFADTQYF.

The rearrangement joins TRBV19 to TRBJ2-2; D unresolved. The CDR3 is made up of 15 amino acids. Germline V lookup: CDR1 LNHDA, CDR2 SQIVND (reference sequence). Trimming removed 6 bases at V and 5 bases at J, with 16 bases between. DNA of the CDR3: TGTGCCAGTAGGAAATGGCAGGCCGAAACCGGGGAGCTGTTTTTT. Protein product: CASRKWQAETGELFF.

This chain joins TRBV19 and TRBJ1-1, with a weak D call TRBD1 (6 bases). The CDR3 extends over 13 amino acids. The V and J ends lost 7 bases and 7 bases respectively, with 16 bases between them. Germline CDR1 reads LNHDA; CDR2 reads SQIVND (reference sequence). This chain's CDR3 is CASTDTGMVEAFF. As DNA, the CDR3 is TGTGCCAGTACCGATACAGGGATGGTTGAAGCTTTCTTT.

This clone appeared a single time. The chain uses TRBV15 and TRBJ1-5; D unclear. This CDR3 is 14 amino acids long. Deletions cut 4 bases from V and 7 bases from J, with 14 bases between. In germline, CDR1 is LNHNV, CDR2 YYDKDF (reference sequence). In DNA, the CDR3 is TGTGCCACCAGCATCTACCTTCCCGGGCAGCCCCAGCATTTT. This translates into CATSIYLPGQPQHF.

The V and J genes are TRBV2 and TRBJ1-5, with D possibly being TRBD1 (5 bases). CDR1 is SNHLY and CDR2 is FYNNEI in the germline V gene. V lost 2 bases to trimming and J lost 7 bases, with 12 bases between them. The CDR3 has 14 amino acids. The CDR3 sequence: CASSERQGGQPQHF. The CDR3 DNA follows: TGTGCCAGCAGTGAAAGGCAGGGTGGGCAGCCCCAGCATTTT. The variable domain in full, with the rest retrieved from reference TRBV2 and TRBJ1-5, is EPEVTQTPSHQVTQMGQEVILRCVPISNHLYFYWYRQILGQKVEFLVSFYNNEISEKSEIFDDQFSVERPDGSNFTLKIRSTKLEDSAMYFCASSERQGGQPQHFGDGTRLSIL.

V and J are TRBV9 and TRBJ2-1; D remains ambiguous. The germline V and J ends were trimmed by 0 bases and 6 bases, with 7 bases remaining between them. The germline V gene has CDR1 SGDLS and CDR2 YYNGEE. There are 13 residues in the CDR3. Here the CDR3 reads CASSVGPSNEQFF. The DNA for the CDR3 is TGTGCCAGCAGCGTAGGTCCCTCCAATGAGCAGTTCTTC. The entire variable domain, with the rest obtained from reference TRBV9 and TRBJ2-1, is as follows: DSGVTQTPKHLITATGQRVTLRCSPRSGDLSVYWYQQSLDQGLQFLIQYYNGEERAKGNILERFSAQQFPDLHSELNLSSLELGDSALYFCASSVGPSNEQFFGPGTRLTVL.

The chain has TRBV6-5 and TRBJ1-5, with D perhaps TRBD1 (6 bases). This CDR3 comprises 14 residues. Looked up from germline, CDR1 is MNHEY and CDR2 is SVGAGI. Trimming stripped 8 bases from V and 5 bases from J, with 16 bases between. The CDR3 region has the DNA TGTGCCAGCCGAGGGCGGGGGCTCGATCAGCCCCAGCATTTT. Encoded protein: CASRGRGLDQPQHF.

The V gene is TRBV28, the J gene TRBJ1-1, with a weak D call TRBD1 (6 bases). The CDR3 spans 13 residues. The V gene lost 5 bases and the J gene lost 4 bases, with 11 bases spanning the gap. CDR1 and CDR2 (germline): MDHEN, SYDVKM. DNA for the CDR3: TGTGCCAGCAGTATTACAGGGTCCACTGAAGCTTTCTTT. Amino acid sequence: CASSITGSTEAFF.

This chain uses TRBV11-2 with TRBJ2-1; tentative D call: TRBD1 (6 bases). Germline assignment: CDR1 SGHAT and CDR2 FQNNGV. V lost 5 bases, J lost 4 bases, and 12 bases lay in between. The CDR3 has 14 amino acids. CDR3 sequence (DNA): TGTGCCAGCAGCCGAGGACAGACATACAATGAGCAGTTCTTC. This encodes CASSRGQTYNEQFF.

The CDR3 DNA is TGTGCCAGCAGAGACAGGGTGGGGACTGAAGCTTTCTTT. This translates into CASRDRVGTEAFF. The chain is built from TRBV2 and TRBJ1-1; 7 nucleotides align to TRBD1. Trimming removed 6 bases from V and 5 bases from J; junction bases left unmatched: 6. CDR3 size: 13 residues. The V gene's germline CDR1 is SNHLY and CDR2 FYNNEI.

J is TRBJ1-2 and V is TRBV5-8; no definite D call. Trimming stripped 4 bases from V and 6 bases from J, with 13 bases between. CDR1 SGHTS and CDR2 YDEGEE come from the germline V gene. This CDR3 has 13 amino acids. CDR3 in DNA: TGTGCCAGCAGCCCACTTAGAGTCCATGGCTACACCTTC. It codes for CASSPLRVHGYTF.

The CDR3, as DNA: TGTGCCAGCAGCTTAACGGGACAGGGCCTCCTTGGGCTCTACGAGCAGTACGTC. Translating it yields CASSLTGQGLLGLYEQYV. V gene TRBV7-8 combines with J gene TRBJ2-7; 9 nucleotides line up with TRBD1. V was pared by 2 bases and J by 3 bases, with 14 bases of the junction left unmatched. The CDR3 sequence is 18 residues long. From germline, CDR1 is SGHVS and CDR2 FQNEAQ.

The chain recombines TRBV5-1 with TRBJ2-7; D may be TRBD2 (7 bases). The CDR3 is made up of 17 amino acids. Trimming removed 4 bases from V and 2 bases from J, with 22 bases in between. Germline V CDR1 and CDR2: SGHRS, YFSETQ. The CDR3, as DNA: TGCGCCAGCAGCGCTGAGTTAGGGGGGGCGATTCCCTACGAGCAGTACTTC. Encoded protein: CASSAELGGAIPYEQYF.

The CDR3 DNA follows: TGTGCCAGCAGCACTAGACCGAACACCGGGGAGCTGTTTTTT. Its protein is CASSTRPNTGELFF. The J gene is TRBJ2-2, the V gene TRBV5-4; maybe TRBD2 (5 bases). The V end lost 4 bases, the J end lost 0 bases, and 7 bases lay between the germline ends. From germline, CDR1 is SGHNT and CDR2 YYREEE (reference sequence). The CDR3 is 14 residues long. Combining the CDR3 with reference TRBV5-4 and TRBJ2-2 gives the whole variable domain ETGVTQSPTHLIKTRGQQVTLRCSSQSGHNTVSWYQQALGQGPQFIFQYYREEENGRGNFPPRFSGLQFPNYSSELNVNALELDDSALYLCASSTRPNTGELFFGEGSRLTVL.

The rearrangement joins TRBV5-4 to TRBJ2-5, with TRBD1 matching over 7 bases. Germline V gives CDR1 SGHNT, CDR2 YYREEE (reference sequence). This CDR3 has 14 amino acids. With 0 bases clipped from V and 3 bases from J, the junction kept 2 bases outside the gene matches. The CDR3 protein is CASSLDDREETQYF. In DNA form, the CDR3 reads TGTGCCAGCAGCTTGGACGACAGGGAAGAGACCCAGTACTTC.

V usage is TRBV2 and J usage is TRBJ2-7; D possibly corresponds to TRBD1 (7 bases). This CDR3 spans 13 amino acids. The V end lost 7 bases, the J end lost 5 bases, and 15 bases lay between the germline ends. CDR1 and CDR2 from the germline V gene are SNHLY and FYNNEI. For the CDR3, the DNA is TGTGCCAGCACAACGACAGGGAGGCACGAGCAGTACTTC. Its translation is CASTTTGRHEQYF.

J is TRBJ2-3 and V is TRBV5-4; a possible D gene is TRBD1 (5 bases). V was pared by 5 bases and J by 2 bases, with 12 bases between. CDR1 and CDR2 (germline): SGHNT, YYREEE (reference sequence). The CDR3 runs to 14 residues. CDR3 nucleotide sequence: TGTGCCAGCAGGCAGGACACCTACACAGATACGCAGTATTTT. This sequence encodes CASRQDTYTDTQYF.

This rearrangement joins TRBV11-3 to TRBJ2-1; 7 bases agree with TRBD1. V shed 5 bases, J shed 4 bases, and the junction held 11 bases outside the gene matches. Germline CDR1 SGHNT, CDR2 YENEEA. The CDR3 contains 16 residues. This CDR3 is CASSHKRDSKYNEQFF. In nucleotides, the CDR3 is TGTGCCAGCAGCCATAAAAGGGACAGTAAATACAATGAGCAGTTCTTC.